A single T cell receptor beta chain is shown here with its context. The entry originates in a study of blood T cell repertoires in COVID-19. Repertoires were generated with immunoSEQ multiplex PCR, while TCRdb's copy carries only in-frame clones and drops some. In the table there are roughly 290,000 clones, 70% to 90% of which are singletons. The receptor comes from a man aged 30 to 45 who had recovered from COVID-19. Material: PBMCs or T cells enriched from blood (not recorded which).

The CDR3 sequence is CATSDHGTGRTGELFF. The CDR3 region has the DNA TGTGCCACCAGTGACCACGGGACAGGGCGGACCGGGGAGCTGTTTTTT. The chain uses TRBV24-1 and TRBJ2-2, with 9 bases lining up with TRBD1. CDR1 is KGHDR, CDR2 SFDVKD, per germline. Trimming cost V 4 bases and J 5 bases; bases outside gene matches: 7. The CDR3 loop spans 16 amino acids.